This is a list of T cell receptor beta chains from one sample in a study of blood T cell repertoires in COVID-19. Libraries were prepared by immunoSEQ multiplex PCR; TCRdb keeps only in-frame clonotypes and omits some of them. The sample lists 150,000 to 200,000 clones; roughly 84% were seen once. Source material: peripheral blood. These receptors were taken from a woman aged 80 or over with active or convalescent COVID-19. CDR3s include the opening cysteine and the closing phenylalanine or tryptophan. Each record gives: D gene, J gene, clone size, V gene, CDR3 DNA, CDR3 protein. A D gene is named only where the DNA matches it firmly. Only part of the rows carry a size: once, few, many, or a class if the clone is expanded.

-,TRBJ2-3,-,TRBV6-2/TRBV6-3,TGTGCCAGCAGTTACCGGGACATCACAGATACGCAGTATTTT,CASSYRDITDTQYF
TRBD2,TRBJ2-5,-,TRBV5-4,TGTGCCAGCAGCTGGGGACTAGCGGAAGAGACCCAGTACTTC,CASSWGLAEETQYF
-,TRBJ1-1,-,TRBV11-3,TGTGCCAGCGGCAAGGGGCGTGAAGCTTTCTTT,CASGKGREAFF
-,TRBJ1-3,-,TRBV20-1,TGCAGTGCTAGTAGAGGGACCGGGAGACAGATGGATTTT,CSASRGTGRQMDF
TRBD1,TRBJ2-2,-,TRBV3-1/TRBV3-2,TGTGCCAGCAGCCGCGGGCGGACAGGGGCGAACACCGGGGAGCTGTTTTTT,CASSRGRTGANTGELFF
-,TRBJ1-4,-,TRBV6-2/TRBV6-3,TGTGCCAGCAGTTCCCCTAGGACAGCAAGCGAAAAACTGTTTTTT,CASSSPRTASEKLFF
TRBD1,TRBJ2-7,-,TRBV9,TGTGCCAGCAGCGTAGGGACAGGGAAAGAATCAGGCGAGCAGTACTTC,CASSVGTGKESGEQYF
-,TRBJ1-1,-,TRBV6-5,TGTGCCTCCCACCGGACAGTGAACACTGAAGCTTTCTTT,CASHRTVNTEAFF
-,TRBJ1-1,-,TRBV9,TGTGCCAGCAGCGTAGGAGTGGGGCAGATGAACACTGAAGCTTTCTTT,CASSVGVGQMNTEAFF
TRBD1,TRBJ2-2,-,TRBV6-4,TGTGCCAGCAGTGGTGGACAGGGTTTAAACACCGGGGAGCTGTTTTTT,CASSGGQGLNTGELFF
-,TRBJ2-3,-,TRBV19,TGTGCCAGTAGTACGGTGAGCACAGATACGCAGTATTTT,CASSTVSTDTQYF
-,TRBJ1-5,-,TRBV7-2,TGTGCCAGCAGCTTAGTGGGGGCAGAATCTAGCAATCAGCCCCAGCATTTT,CASSLVGAESSNQPQHF
-,TRBJ1-5,few,TRBV10-2,TGCGCCAGCAGTGAGTCGGTAAAGACAGCGTCTAATCAGCCCCAGCATTTT,CASSESVKTASNQPQHF
-,TRBJ1-1,few,TRBV2,TGTGCCAGCAGTGAAGCGCTTAATCTCGGGGGACGGGCTTTCTTT,CASSEALNLGGRAFF
-,TRBJ2-7,few,TRBV18,TGTGCCAGCTCTCAAAGCCAGGCAATCCCCTACGAGCAGTACTTC,CASSQSQAIPYEQYF
TRBD1,TRBJ1-1,-,TRBV7-9,TGTGCCAGCAGCCGCGGGACAGGGGTTGATGAAGCTTTCTTT,CASSRGTGVDEAFF
TRBD1,TRBJ1-1,-,TRBV19,TGTGCCAGTAGAGGACAGGGATATAATGAAGCTTTCTTT,CASRGQGYNEAFF
-,TRBJ2-5,-,TRBV19,TGTGCCAGTTCGGACAGACCGCAAGAGACCCAGTACTTC,CASSDRPQETQYF
-,TRBJ2-2,-,TRBV7-2,TGTGCCAGCAACAAACGTCCGGGACAGAACACCGGGGAGCTGTTTTTT,CASNKRPGQNTGELFF
TRBD1,TRBJ1-3,-,TRBV27,TGTGCCAGCAGTTTGAATCGCGGGACAGGGAACGGAAACACCATATATTTT,CASSLNRGTGNGNTIYF
-,TRBJ1-2,few,TRBV27,TGTGCCAGCAGTTTAGAGGCAGGGTGGGGCTACACCTTC,CASSLEAGWGYTF
TRBD2,TRBJ2-1,few,TRBV7-2,TGTGCCAGCAGCGCCCCAGGGACTAGCGGAGTCAATGAGCAGTTCTTC,CASSAPGTSGVNEQFF
TRBD2,TRBJ2-1,-,TRBV5-4,TGTGCCAGCAGCTTACAAGCGGGGGGCCGCTACAATGAGCAGTTCTTC,CASSLQAGGRYNEQFF
-,TRBJ1-2,-,TRBV3-1/TRBV3-2,TGTGCCAGCAACAACCCGGGAGCTAACTATGGCTACACCTTC,CASNNPGANYGYTF
TRBD1,TRBJ1-5,-,TRBV10-3,TGTGCCATCAGAAGTGACAGGGGAGAGGGTAGCAATCAGCCCCAGCATTTT,CAIRSDRGEGSNQPQHF
TRBD1,TRBJ1-1,-,TRBV12-5,TGTGCTAGTGGTTTGGGGGACAGAAACACTGAAGCTTTCTTT,CASGLGDRNTEAFF
TRBD2,TRBJ2-3,-,TRBV7-2,TGTGCCAGCAGCTTAAAAGCGGGGGGAGATACGCAGTATTTT,CASSLKAGGDTQYF
-,TRBJ1-2,-,TRBV29-1,TGCAGCGTAGAGGGCTACACCTTC,CSVEGYTF
-,TRBJ1-2,once,TRBV30,TGTGCCGTTGGTCGAGCGGGGACAAGGGCGTCGCACTTCTATGGCTACACCTTC,CAVGRAGTRASHFYGYTF
TRBD1,TRBJ1-1,-,TRBV7-2,TGTGCCAGCAGCCCGCGGACAGGGGCCATGGGGGAAGCTTTCTTT,CASSPRTGAMGEAFF
-,TRBJ2-5,few,TRBV11-2,TGTGCCAGCAGCGCATACTTGGAGACCCAGTACTTC,CASSAYLETQYF
-,TRBJ2-2,-,TRBV9,TGTGCCAGCAGCCCTCGGACAGCTAACACCGGGGAGCTGTTTTTT,CASSPRTANTGELFF
TRBD1,TRBJ1-5,-,TRBV5-6,TGTGCCAGCAGCTTGTATAGACAGGGGGCAAATCAGCCCCAGCATTTT,CASSLYRQGANQPQHF
-,TRBJ2-5,once,TRBV5-1,TGCGCCAGCAGCTTGGGCGTCCAAGAGACCCAGTACTTC,CASSLGVQETQYF
TRBD2,TRBJ2-5,-,TRBV9,TGTGCCAGCAGCGTAGAGGGTAGCGGGGTTCAAGAGACCCAGTACTTC,CASSVEGSGVQETQYF
-,TRBJ1-1,-,TRBV19,TGTGCCAGTAGTGGATACGGGGTGAACACTGAAGCTTTCTTT,CASSGYGVNTEAFF